This TCR beta chain was found in a study of T-cell memory formation after mild COVID-19. Study findings and constraints: Contracting CD4+ clones sat mainly in CM and EM; CD8+ in EMRA. In pre-infection memory, a portion of responding clones appeared, which suggested that cross-reactive memory joined. Day 37-peaking second-wave clones had unconfirmed SARS-CoV-2 specificity. Later expanders leaned CD4+, whereas day 15 to 85 contracting clones were balanced CD4/CD8.

Each CDR3 protein is one row after TCRdb ran MiXCR on the 5' RACE reads. The table lists approximately 350,000 distinct CDR3 sequences, approximately 14% of them singletons. The germline V and J ends were trimmed by 5 bases and 5 bases, with 13 bases remaining between them. The CDR3 covers 13 residues. This clonotype was detected only a few times. Its antigen is not known. This sequence joins TRBV12-3 or TRBV12-4 and TRBJ2-7; D perhaps matches TRBD1 (5 bases). This receptor was identified in a man younger than 35 who had mild COVID-19 (a few samples of this study predate the infection). Cell type and time point are not known. Sequencing used PBMCs or a T cell subset sorted from them (not recorded which). As DNA, the CDR3 is TGTGCCAGCAGTCCTCTAGGGGTTCACGAGCAGTACTTC. Protein product: CASSPLGVHEQYF.